The clone carrying this T cell receptor beta chain was seen only once. This entry comes from a study of cytomegalovirus exposure and HLA in healthy donors. The PCR contained 60 Vbeta and 13 Jbeta primers. The table came from immunoSEQ multiplex PCR; TCRdb's copy has only in-frame clones and leaves some out. This sample has approximately 190,000 clones, with 75% to 85% found just once. Germline CDR1 LNHDA, CDR2 SQIVND (reference sequence). Trimming removed 5 bases at V and 5 bases at J, with 10 bases between. The CDR3 has 14 amino acids. The origin of this receptor is a woman aged 50 to 65 in good health and CMV-seropositive. The gene calls are TRBV19 and TRBJ1-6; D is unresolved. Sequenced input: PBMCs. The CDR3 protein is CASSDARNNSPLHF. The CDR3, as DNA: TGTGCCAGTAGTGACGCCAGGAATAATTCACCCCTCCACTTT.